This T cell receptor beta chain appears in the sequencing data of a study of PD-L1 blockade in urothelial cancer. The wider study: Atezolizumab at 1,200 mg intravenously every 3 weeks was started by patients around 2014. It was at 3 weeks (second dose) and 6 weeks after treatment start that blood was analyzed.

Every patient provided from 1 to 8 samples, collected pretreatment and on-treatment. Trimming cost V 0 bases and J 5 bases; bases outside gene matches: 11. The CDR3 consists of 17 residues. Germline loops: CDR1 ENHRY, CDR2 SYGVKD. Details on this clone: Its antigen is currently unknown.

Study-level results: Better progression-free and overall survival followed lower pretreatment blood clonality.

The table came from immunoSEQ multiplex PCR; TCRdb's copy has only in-frame clones and leaves some out. The table has 35,000 to 55,000 clones, around 80% seen once. This chain links TRBV10-3 with TRBJ2-3; TRBD1 agrees at 7 bases. The sequenced sample was PBMCs, obtained around atezolizumab (anti-PD-L1) treatment. The origin of this receptor is a man aged 65-85 years with urothelial cancer. The CDR3 sequence: CAISESTRGGQGDTQYF. The DNA of the CDR3 is TGTGCCATCAGTGAGTCCACGAGAGGGGGCCAGGGAGATACGCAGTATTTT.